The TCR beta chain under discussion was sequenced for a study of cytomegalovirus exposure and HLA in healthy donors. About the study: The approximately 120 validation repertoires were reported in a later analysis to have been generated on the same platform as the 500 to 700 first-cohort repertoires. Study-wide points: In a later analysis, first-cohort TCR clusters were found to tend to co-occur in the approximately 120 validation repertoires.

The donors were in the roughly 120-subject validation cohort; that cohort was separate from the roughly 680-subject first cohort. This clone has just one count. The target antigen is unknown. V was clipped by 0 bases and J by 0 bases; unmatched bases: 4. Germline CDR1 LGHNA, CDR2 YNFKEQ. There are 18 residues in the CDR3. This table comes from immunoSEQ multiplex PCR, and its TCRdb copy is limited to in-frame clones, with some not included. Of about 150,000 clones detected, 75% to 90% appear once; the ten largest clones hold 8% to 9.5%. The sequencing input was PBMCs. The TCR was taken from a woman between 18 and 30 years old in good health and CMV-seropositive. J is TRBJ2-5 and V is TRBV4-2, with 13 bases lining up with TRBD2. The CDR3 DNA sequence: TGTGCCAGCAGCCAAGAGATAGGACTAGCGGGGGACCAAGAGACCCAGTACTTC. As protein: CASSQEIGLAGDQETQYF.